The entry below describes one TCR beta chain. Its antigen remains unknown. Autoimmune disease history or systemic immunosuppression meant exclusion. The data belong to a study of OX40 agonist ivuxolimab in advanced cancers. Study-level points and caveats: Researchers did not establish what antigens the expanded peripheral T cells target. Partial responders at 0.1-3.0 mg/kg had among the lowest clonal expansion.

The table came from immunoSEQ multiplex PCR; TCRdb's copy has only in-frame clones and leaves some out. Seen here are some 74,000 clones, 85% to 90% observed once, and the top ten hold less than 1%. Material: CD4+ or CD8+ T cells sorted from blood, obtained in a trial of the OX40 agonist ivuxolimab. This sequence was found in an adult with an advanced solid tumor such as melanoma, head and neck, liver or kidney cancer.

The CDR3 sequence is CASSDRLAGGARETQYF. DNA for the CDR3: TGTGCCAGCAGCGACCGACTAGCGGGAGGGGCGCGAGAGACCCAGTACTTC. The genes are TRBV7-3 and TRBJ2-5; 14 nucleotides align to TRBD2. Germline loops: CDR1 SGHTA, CDR2 FQGTGA. The junction had 9 bases not matched to a gene; V was cut back by 5 bases and J by 4 bases. The CDR3 is 17 amino acids.